The entry below gives a single T cell receptor beta chain sequence along with its context. The identical CDR3 is also encoded by other nucleotide sequences in the sample. This record belongs to a study of shared clonotypes between healthy human individuals. At a deep level, the assay was run. For each subset, genomic DNA was distributed in equal portions over several immunoSEQ plates. The table came from immunoSEQ multiplex PCR; TCRdb's copy has only in-frame clones and leaves some out. The sample consists of approximately 1.4 million clones, approximately 98% of them appearing once. The V gene end was trimmed by 4 bases and the J gene end by 3 bases; junction bases not matched to a gene: 2. The CDR3 totals 16 residues. Germline V gives CDR1 MNHNS, CDR2 SASEGT.

This chain joins TRBV6-1 and TRBJ2-1; 14 bases match TRBD2. The sample taken for sequencing was naive CD4+ T cells sorted from blood. As for subset: CD45RA+ positively selected. This clonotype was obtained from a man younger than 45 in good health. The CDR3 nucleotides are TGTGCCAGCAGTGGGGGGACTAGCGGGAGCTACAATGAGCAGTTCTTC. It specifies CASSGGTSGSYNEQFF.